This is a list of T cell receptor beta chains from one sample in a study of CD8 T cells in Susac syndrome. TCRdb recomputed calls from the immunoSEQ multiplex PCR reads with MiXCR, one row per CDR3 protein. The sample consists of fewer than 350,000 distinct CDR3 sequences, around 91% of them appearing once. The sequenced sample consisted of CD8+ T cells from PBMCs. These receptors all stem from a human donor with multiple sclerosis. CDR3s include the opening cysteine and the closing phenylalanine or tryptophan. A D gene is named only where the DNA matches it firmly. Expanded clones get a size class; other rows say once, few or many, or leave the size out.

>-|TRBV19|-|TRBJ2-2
TGTGCCAGTAGTCCCGGACATAACACCGGGGAGCTGTTTTTT
CASSPGHNTGELFF
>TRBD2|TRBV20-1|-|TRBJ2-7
TGCAGTGCGAAAATCCCGGGACTAGCGGGGGGTTACTACGAGCAGTACTTC
CSAKIPGLAGGYYEQYF
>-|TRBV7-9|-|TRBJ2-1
TGTGCCAGCAGCTCGACCATTTCACGAGACAGCCGGTACAATGAGCAGTTCTTC
CASSSTISRDSRYNEQFF
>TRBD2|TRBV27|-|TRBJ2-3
TGTGCCAGCAGCCGAAGCGGGGGGGTGGCAGATACGCAGTATTTT
CASSRSGGVADTQYF
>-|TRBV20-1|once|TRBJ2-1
TGCAGTGCTAGAGTAAAGGGGCGGTTGGATGAGCAGTTCTTC
CSARVKGRLDEQFF
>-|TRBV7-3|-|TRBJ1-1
TGTGCCAGCAGCCCTACAGGGTTTGACACTGAAGCTTTCTTT
CASSPTGFDTEAFF
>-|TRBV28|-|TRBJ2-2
TGTGCCAGCAGTCCTAGGACAGACGGGGAGCTGTTTTTT
CASSPRTDGELFF
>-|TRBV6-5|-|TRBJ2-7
TGTGCCAGCAGTTACCAGGGGCTATCCTACGAGCAGTACTTC
CASSYQGLSYEQYF
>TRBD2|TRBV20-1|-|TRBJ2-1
TGCAGTGCTACCTCCTTTGGGGCTAGCGGACACAATGAGCAGTTCTTC
CSATSFGASGHNEQFF
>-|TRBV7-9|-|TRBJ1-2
TGTGCCAGCAGCTTAGGGCCCACACGCAGGTCGACAGCAGGTGGCTACACCTTC
CASSLGPTRRSTAGGYTF
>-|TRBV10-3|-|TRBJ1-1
TGTGCCATCAGTGAGTCCGGTTTTAACACAGGCGCGAACACTGAAGCTTTCTTT
CAISESGFNTGANTEAFF
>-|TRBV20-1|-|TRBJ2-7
TGCAGTGCTAGAGCCCGGGGAGGGGGCTCCTACGAGCAGTACTTC
CSARARGGGSYEQYF
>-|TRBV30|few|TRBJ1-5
TGTGCCTACGACACGGAAGCCAATCAGCCCCAGCATTTT
CAYDTEANQPQHF
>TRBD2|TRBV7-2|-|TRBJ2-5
TGTGCCAGCAGCCCTGGGACTACCGGGGAGACCCAGTACTTC
CASSPGTTGETQYF
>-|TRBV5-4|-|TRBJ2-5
TGTGCCAGCAGCTTAATGGGAACCGAAGAGACCCAGTACTTC
CASSLMGTEETQYF
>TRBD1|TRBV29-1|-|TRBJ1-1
TGCAGCGTTTATACAGGGGGCACTGAAGCTTTCTTT
CSVYTGGTEAFF
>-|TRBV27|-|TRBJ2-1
TGTGCCAGCAGTTTAAGTTTGGCTAGCTCCTACAATGAGCAGTTCTTC
CASSLSLASSYNEQFF
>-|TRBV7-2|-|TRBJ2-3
TGTGCCAGCAGCTTCCTACTAGCAGGATTCACAGATACGCAGTATTTT
CASSFLLAGFTDTQYF
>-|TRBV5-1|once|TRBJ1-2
TGCGCCAGCAGCTTTGGGGATTCGGACTATGGCTACACCTTC
CASSFGDSDYGYTF
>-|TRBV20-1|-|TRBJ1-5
TGCAGTGCTAGAGCAGGTTTGGCAGACCGAAGGGGGCCCCAGCATTTT
CSARAGLADRRGPQHF
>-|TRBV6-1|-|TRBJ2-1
TGTGCCAGCAGCCAACTTGCGGACAGTTGGGTGGGTGAGCAGTTCTTC
CASSQLADSWVGEQFF
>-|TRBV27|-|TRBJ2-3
TGTGCCAGCACTGGCGCGCGGGGAACTAGCACAGATACGCAGTATTTT
CASTGARGTSTDTQYF
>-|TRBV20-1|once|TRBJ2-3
TGCAGTGCTAGCCCTCAAAGCGGCCACACATATACGCAGTATTTT
CSASPQSGHTYTQYF
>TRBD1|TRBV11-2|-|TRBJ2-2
TGTGCCAGCAGGAGGGACAGGGGGACCACCGGGGAGCTGTTTTTT
CASRRDRGTTGELFF
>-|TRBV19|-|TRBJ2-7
TGTGCCAGTAGTATCACCCCGGATCAAGAACAGTACTTC
CASSITPDQEQYF
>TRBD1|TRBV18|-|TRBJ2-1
TGTGCCAGCTCACCACCGGGACAGGGCAATGAGCAGTTCTTC
CASSPPGQGNEQFF
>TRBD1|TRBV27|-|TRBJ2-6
TGTGCCAGCAGTTCGCTCTCCGGGACAGGGAGGTTTGCTGGGGCCAACGTCCTGACTTTC
CASSSLSGTGRFAGANVLTF
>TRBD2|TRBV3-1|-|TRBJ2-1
TGTGCCAGCAGCCAAGAACCGCCAGGACTAGCGGGTCGCAATGAGCAGTTCTTC
CASSQEPPGLAGRNEQFF
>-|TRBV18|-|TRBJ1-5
TGTGCCAGCTCACCAAAGGTCTCCCAGGGGCCCAATCAGCCCCAGCATTTT
CASSPKVSQGPNQPQHF
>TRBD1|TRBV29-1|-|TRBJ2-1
TGCAGCGTTGCCGGGACAGTTGATCCCTGGGGGAGCTCCTACAATGAGCAGTTCTTC
CSVAGTVDPWGSSYNEQFF
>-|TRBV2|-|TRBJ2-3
TGTGCCAGCAGTGATGAGGTTAGCAAGTCCAGTAGCACAGATACGCAGTATTTT
CASSDEVSKSSSTDTQYF
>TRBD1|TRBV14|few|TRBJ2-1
TGTGCCAGCAGCTCAGGGGGTGAGCAGTTCTTC
CASSSGGEQFF